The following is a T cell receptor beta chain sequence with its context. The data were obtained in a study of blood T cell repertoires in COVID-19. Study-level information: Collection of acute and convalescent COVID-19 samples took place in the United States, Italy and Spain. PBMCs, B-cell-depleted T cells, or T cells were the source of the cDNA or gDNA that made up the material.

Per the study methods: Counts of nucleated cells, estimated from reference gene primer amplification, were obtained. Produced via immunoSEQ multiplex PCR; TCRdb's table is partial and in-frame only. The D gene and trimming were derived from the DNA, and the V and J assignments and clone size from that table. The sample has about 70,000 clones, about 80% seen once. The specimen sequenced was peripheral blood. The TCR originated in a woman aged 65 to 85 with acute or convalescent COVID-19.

CDR3 residues: CASRGRGNEKLFF. The CDR3 DNA reads TGTGCCAGCAGGGGACGGGGGAATGAAAAACTGTTTTTT. The chain links TRBV3-1 (or the pseudogene TRBV3-2) to TRBJ1-4; possible D gene TRBD1, 5 bases. The V gene's germline CDR1 is LGHDT and CDR2 YNNKEL (reference sequence). V lost 6 bases, J lost 5 bases, and 10 bases lay in between. The CDR3 consists of 13 residues.